Following are 19 T cell receptor beta chains from one sample sequenced in a study of Graves' ophthalmopathy and Graves' hyperthyroidism (dated by TCRdb to 2016 to 2019). For sequencing, an Illumina HiSeq 2000 was employed. For repertoire sequencing, TCR beta CDR3 regions were amplified from RNA transcripts. The first round of RT-PCR was done with HTBI primers and the Qiagen OneStep RT-PCR kit, and was followed by a second round of multiplex PCR, then size selection and purification. The public reads were reprocessed in TCRdb via fastp at Q25 and MiXCR, keeping in-frame beta chains. Entries are consolidated by CDR3 protein sequence, retaining the most common genes and DNA. In all, the sample holds 650,000 to 800,000 distinct CDR3 sequences, and about 40% of those were seen once. The top ten constitute roughly 3.5% of the sample. Sequencing input: peripheral blood. Receptors were obtained from an adult man with Graves' ophthalmopathy.

The chain couples TRBV11-2 to TRBJ1-1, with unresolved D. CDR1 SGHAT and CDR2 FQNNGV come from the germline V gene. CDR3 size: 13 residues. The V end lost 0 bases, the J end lost 10 bases, and 12 bases lay between the germline ends. The DNA of the CDR3 is TGTGCCAGCAGCTTAGACCGGGGATCGGCAGCTTTCTTT. Its protein product is CASSLDRGSAAFF.

J is TRBJ2-7 and V is TRBV20-1; TRBD2 matches 16 bases. The CDR3 covers 16 residues. Germline-derived CDR1 and CDR2 are DFQATT and SNEGSKA (reference sequence). The junction had 3 bases not matched to a gene; V was cut back by 0 bases and J by 4 bases. The CDR3 is CSAREGLAGGPYEQYF. As DNA, the CDR3 is TGCAGTGCTAGAGAGGGACTAGCGGGAGGGCCTTACGAGCAGTACTTC.

The CDR3 spells CASTRLSLFGGYTF. Here the CDR3 DNA reads TGTGCCAGCACCCGACTCTCCCTTTTCGGTGGCTACACCTTC. The chain has TRBV10-3 and TRBJ1-2, with D hard to call. The CDR3 length is 14 residues. Trimming pared 10 bases from V and 7 bases from J, leaving 22 bases between. Germline-derived CDR1 and CDR2 are ENHRY and SYGVKD.

With regard to this clonotype: A read error is likely, as this CDR3 ends without the conserved phenylalanine or tryptophan. No DNA is shown, since the ends of the CDR3 on it are uncertain; the CDR3 is the one TCRdb lists. The genes are TRBV6-1 and TRBJ2-7; the D call TRBD1 from the table was never checked on the DNA. Germline values: CDR1 MNHNS, CDR2 SASEGT. Inclusive of both ends, the CDR3 amounts to 10 amino acids. Here the CDR3 reads CASSYREQHA.

This clonotype showed up many times. This chain joins TRBV9 and TRBJ1-3; no clear D gene. V lost 3 bases and J 5 bases, leaving 6 bases between the germline ends. The CDR3 totals 12 residues. Germline lookup yields CDR1 SGDLS and CDR2 YYNGEE. The CDR3 sequence: CASSAERNTIYF. In DNA, the CDR3 is TGTGCCAGCAGCGCCGAGAGAAACACCATATATTTT.

Remarks on this clonotype: It may be a read error: a sequence one base away is much more abundant. The chain uses TRBV15 and TRBJ2-5; TRBD1 is a possible D gene (7 bases). Trimming took 9 bases from V and 7 from J, leaving 21 bases between them. Looked up from germline, CDR1 is LNHNV and CDR2 is YYDKDF (reference sequence). The CDR3 is 14 amino acids. The CDR3 DNA follows: TGTGCCACGGGACAGACCGATGGGGGAGGGACCCAGTACTTC. Its translation: CATGQTDGGGTQYF. The full variable domain, with the rest looked up from reference TRBV15 and TRBJ2-5, is DAMVIQNPRYQVTQFGKPVTLSCSQTLNHNVMYWYQQKSSQAPKLLFHYYDKDFNNEADTPDNFQSRRPNTSFCFLDIRSPGLGDTAMYLCATGQTDGGGTQYFGPGTRLLVL.

As to this clonotype: A single base separates this from a much larger clone, so it may be a read error. The rearrangement uses TRBV11-1 and TRBJ2-7; D uncertain. In germline, CDR1 is SGHAT, CDR2 FQDESV (reference sequence). The length of the CDR3 is 14 residues. This CDR3 reads CAGSVASIRTEQYF. The CDR3 DNA is TGTGCCGGCAGCGTAGCTAGTATAAGGACCGAGCAGTACTTC. Based on the CDR3 plus reference TRBV11-1 and TRBJ2-7, the full variable domain is EAEVAQSPRYKITEKSQAVAFWCDPISGHATLYWYRQILGQGPELLVQFQDESVVDDSQLPKDRFSAERLKGVDSTLKIQPAELGDSAMYLCAGSVASIRTEQYFGPGTRLTVT.

On this clonotype: A much more abundant neighbour one base away suggests this may be a read error. The rearrangement links TRBV7-2 to TRBJ1-2, with D perhaps TRBD1 (5 bases). This CDR3 spans 15 amino acids. The V gene's germline CDR1 is SGHTA and CDR2 FQGNSA. The CDR3 region is CPSSLASGLNYGYTF. CDR3 nucleotide sequence: TGTCCCAGCAGCTTAGCCTCAGGGCTTAACTATGGCTACACCTTC.

The DNA for the CDR3 is TGTGCCAGCAGGTCGGCCAGGGAGCTGTTTTTT. The encoded protein is CASRSARELFF. The chain carries TRBV7-2 and TRBJ2-2; no firm D call. With 6 bases removed from V and 9 bases from J, the gap between germline ends came to 8 bases. This CDR3 is 11 amino acids long. Germline lookup yields CDR1 SGHTA and CDR2 FQGNSA.

The CDR3 region has the DNA TGCAGCGTTGTCGGGGGTAGGCTGTTTTTT. Amino acids: CSVVGGRLFF. The J gene is TRBJ1-4, the V gene TRBV29-1, with D possibly matching TRBD1 (5 bases). V was shortened by 4 bases and J by 14 bases, with 11 bases between the two germline ends. Germline V gene data show CDR1 as SQVTM and CDR2 as ANQGSEA. The CDR3 is 10 residues long.

The sample holds many counts of this clonotype. The chain combines TRBV29-1 with TRBJ1-4; D uncertain. CDR1 SQVTM and CDR2 ANQGSEA come from the germline V gene. V was cut by 1 base and J by 6 bases, with 15 bases left in between. The length of the CDR3 is 15 residues. CDR3 sequence (DNA): TGCAGCGTTGAAGGGGCCCCGGGGATGGATGAAAAACTGTTTTTT. It encodes CSVEGAPGMDEKLFF. The full variable domain, rest sourced from reference TRBV29-1 and TRBJ1-4, is SAVISQKPSRDICQRGTSLTIQCQVDSQVTMMFWYRQQPGQSLTLIATANQGSEATYESGFVIDKFPISRPNLTFSTLTVSNMSPEDSSIYLCSVEGAPGMDEKLFFGSGTQLSVL.

A single count supports this clonotype. The chain is built from TRBV2 and TRBJ1-3, with TRBD1 matching over 7 bases. CDR1 and CDR2 from the germline V gene are SNHLY and FYNNEI. The CDR3 runs to 15 residues. The V and J ends lost 6 bases and 2 bases, in that order; junction bases with no gene match: 7. This chain's CDR3 is CASRKPGQTGNTIYF. In nucleotides, the CDR3 is TGTGCCAGCAGAAAACCGGGACAGACTGGAAACACCATATATTTT.

This clonotype appeared many times. CDR3 in DNA: TGTGCCACCAGCAGAGATAAGGGGCTGGGGCAGCCCCAGCATTTT. Translation: CATSRDKGLGQPQHF. The chain uses TRBV15 and TRBJ1-5; possibly TRBD1 for D (5 bases). Trimming removed 0 bases from V and 7 bases from J, with 13 bases in between. Germline assignment: CDR1 LNHNV and CDR2 YYDKDF (reference sequence). The CDR3 contains 15 residues. Full variable domain (remainder filled in from reference TRBV15 and TRBJ1-5): DAMVIQNPRYQVTQFGKPVTLSCSQTLNHNVMYWYQQKSSQAPKLLFHYYDKDFNNEADTPDNFQSRRPNTSFCFLDIRSPGLGDTAMYLCATSRDKGLGQPQHFGDGTRLSIL.

This clonotype was seen many times. The chain has TRBV12-3 or TRBV12-4 and TRBJ1-2; the D gene is possibly TRBD1 (6 bases). The ends were cut back, 6 bases at V and 4 bases at J, with 15 bases in the middle. The length of the CDR3 is 14 residues. The CDR3 region has the DNA TGTGCCAGCAGCCGGCCGGGGGCTGGCTATGGCTACACCTTC. Its protein is CASSRPGAGYGYTF.

This clonotype was picked up a small number of times. This sequence joins TRBV10-3 and TRBJ1-5, with D maybe TRBD1 (5 bases). The CDR3 sequence is 15 residues long. Trimming removed 10 bases from V and 6 bases from J, with 22 bases in between. Germline V gene lookup returns CDR1 ENHRY and CDR2 SYGVKD. This CDR3 is CASSWDGGPGQPQHF. In DNA form, the CDR3 reads TGTGCCAGCAGCTGGGACGGGGGTCCAGGTCAGCCCCAGCATTTT.

Details on this clonotype: A much larger clone sits a single nucleotide away, making a read error possible. The missing conserved phenylalanine or tryptophan at the end of this CDR3 makes a read error likely. The V and J genes are TRBV12-3 or TRBV12-4 and TRBJ2-7, with 10 bases matching TRBD2. The CDR3 runs 14 residues. V lost 4 bases, J lost 7 bases, and 7 bases stayed unmatched. CDR3 sequence: CASSSPSGSWEQYL. The CDR3, as DNA: TGTGCCAGCAGTTCCCCTAGCGGGAGTTGGGAGCAGTACCTC.

This clonotype showed up just a few times. V gene TRBV12-3 or TRBV12-4 combines with J gene TRBJ2-2; D uncertain. Trimming stripped 2 bases from V and 8 bases from J, with 6 bases between. The CDR3 runs to 12 residues. In DNA, the CDR3 is TGTGCCAGCAGTTTAAAAGGAGGGGAGCTGTTTTTT. Amino acid sequence: CASSLKGGELFF.

This chain links TRBV12-3 or TRBV12-4 with TRBJ2-2, with TRBD2 matching over 8 bases. Unmatched junction bases numbered 7, after V lost 6 bases and J lost 4 bases. There are 15 residues in the CDR3. CDR3 sequence: CASSRTGGITGELFF. In nucleotides, the CDR3 is TGTGCCAGCAGCCGGACGGGAGGGATCACCGGGGAGCTGTTTTTT.

The rearrangement links TRBV14 to TRBJ2-7; no reliable D call. V lost 1 base to trimming and J lost 3 bases, with 13 bases between them. The CDR3 covers 15 residues. Germline lookup yields CDR1 SGHDN and CDR2 FVKESK. CDR3 coding DNA: TGTGCCAGCAGCCAAGGTAAAACTGGTAGCTACGAGCAGTACTTC. Translation gives CASSQGKTGSYEQYF.